This T cell receptor beta chain was sequenced during a study of cytomegalovirus exposure and HLA in healthy donors. Study-wide context: From donors who were HLA-typed, an early data release held about 85 million unique TCRs. Study results and caveats: For TCR beta chains, V- and J-gene trimming was later linked to a missense DCLRE1C variant. What a later analysis showed was that several of the most significant clusters appeared linked to common viral pathogens. 164 TCR beta chains were listed as cytomegalovirus-associated.

There are 13 residues in the CDR3. V lost 7 bases and J 4 bases, leaving 11 bases between the germline ends. Looked up from germline, CDR1 is LNHDA and CDR2 is SQIVND (reference sequence). This clone was observed a handful of times. The antigen remains undetermined. PCR amplification relied on 60 Vbeta primers (plus 13 Jbeta primers). Sequenced by immunoSEQ multiplex PCR; TCRdb stores in-frame clones only, minus some. The sample lists over 110,000 clones; approximately 80% were seen once. The specimen sequenced was PBMCs. This chain joins TRBV19 and TRBJ2-4; a possible D gene is TRBD2 (5 bases). This sequence originates from a woman between 55 and 75 years old in good health and CMV-seropositive. The CDR3 DNA sequence: TGTGCCAGTAATACGGGGAAAAAAAACATTCAGTACTTC. Its translation: CASNTGKKNIQYF.